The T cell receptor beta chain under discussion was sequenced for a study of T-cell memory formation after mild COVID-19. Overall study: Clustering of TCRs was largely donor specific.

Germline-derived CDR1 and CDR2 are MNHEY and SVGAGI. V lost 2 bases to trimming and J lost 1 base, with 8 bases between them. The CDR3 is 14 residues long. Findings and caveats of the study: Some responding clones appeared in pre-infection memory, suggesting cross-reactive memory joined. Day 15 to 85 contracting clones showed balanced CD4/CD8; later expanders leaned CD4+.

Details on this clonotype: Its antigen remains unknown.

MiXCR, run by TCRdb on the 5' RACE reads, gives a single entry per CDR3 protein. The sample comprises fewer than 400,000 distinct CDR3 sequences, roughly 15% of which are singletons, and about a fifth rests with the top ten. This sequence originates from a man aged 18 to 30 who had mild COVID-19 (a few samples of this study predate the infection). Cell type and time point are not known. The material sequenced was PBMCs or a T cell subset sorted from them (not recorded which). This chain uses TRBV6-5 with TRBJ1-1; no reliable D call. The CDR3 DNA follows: TGTGCCAGCAGTTACAAGCTGGGGAACACTGAAGCTTTCTTT. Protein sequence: CASSYKLGNTEAFF.